The 5 T cell receptor beta chains listed next were all sequenced from one sample in a study of blood T cell repertoires in COVID-19. The table came from immunoSEQ multiplex PCR; TCRdb's copy has only in-frame clones and leaves some out. The sample shows about 210,000 clones, more than 70% of them seen only once. The sample comprised peripheral blood. Receptors originate from a woman aged 45 to 65 with acute or convalescent COVID-19.

The chain recombines TRBV12-3 or TRBV12-4 with TRBJ2-7; 8 positions agree with TRBD2. This CDR3 comprises 12 residues. The V gene end was trimmed by 7 bases and the J gene end by 5 bases; junction bases not matched to a gene: 4. CDR3 loop: CASTGGGHEQYF. The DNA for the CDR3 is TGTGCCAGCACCGGGGGGGGACACGAGCAGTACTTC.

The chain couples TRBV27 to TRBJ2-7; 7 bases line up with TRBD1. The CDR3 has 14 residues. The germline gives CDR1 MNHEY, CDR2 SMNVEV (reference sequence). V trimming: 6 bases; J trimming: 5 bases; junction bases outside the gene matches: 10. CDR3 amino acids: CASSRRTGRDEQYF. CDR3 DNA sequence: TGTGCCAGCAGCAGACGGACAGGCCGGGACGAGCAGTACTTC.

This clone was observed a handful of times. The V and J genes are TRBV6-5 and TRBJ1-5; 8 bases map to TRBD1. Trimming at V came to 6 bases and at J to 2 bases, leaving 3 bases not matched to a gene. This CDR3 has 14 residues. From germline, CDR1 is MNHEY and CDR2 SVGAGI. The CDR3 loop reads CASSPTGGNQPQHF. The CDR3 region has the DNA TGTGCCAGCAGCCCGACAGGGGGCAATCAGCCCCAGCATTTT.

The V call is TRBV7-2, the J call TRBJ2-1; 7 bases are a match to TRBD2. Germline V lookup: CDR1 SGHTA, CDR2 FQGNSA. V was pared by 6 bases and J by 5 bases, with 4 bases of the junction left unmatched. The CDR3 contains 13 residues. CDR3 region: CASSRGVHNEQFF. Written as DNA, the CDR3 is TGTGCCAGCAGTCGGGGGGTCCACAATGAGCAGTTCTTC.

This clone was picked up a small number of times. The rearrangement links TRBV27 to TRBJ2-7; TRBD1 aligns across 9 bases. J lost 1 base, V lost 0 bases, and 7 bases had no gene match. The CDR3 totals 17 residues. Germline V gene sequence: CDR1 MNHEY, CDR2 SMNVEV (reference sequence). CDR3 sequence reads: CASSLSSVGQGSYEQYF. In nucleotides, the CDR3 is TGTGCCAGCAGTTTATCGAGTGTGGGACAGGGATCCTACGAGCAGTACTTC.